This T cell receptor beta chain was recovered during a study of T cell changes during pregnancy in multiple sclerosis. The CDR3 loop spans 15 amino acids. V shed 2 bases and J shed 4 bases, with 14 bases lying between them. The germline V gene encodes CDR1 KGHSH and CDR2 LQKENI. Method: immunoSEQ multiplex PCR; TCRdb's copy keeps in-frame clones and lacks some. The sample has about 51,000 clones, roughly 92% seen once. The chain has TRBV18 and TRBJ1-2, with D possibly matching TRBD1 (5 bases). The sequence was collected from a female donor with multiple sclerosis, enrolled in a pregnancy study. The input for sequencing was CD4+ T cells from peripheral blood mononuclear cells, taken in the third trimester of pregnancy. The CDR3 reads CASSPVEGKVYGYTF. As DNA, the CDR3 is TGTGCCAGCTCACCAGTGGAGGGGAAGGTCTATGGCTACACCTTC.